This T cell receptor (beta chain) was identified in a study of chemoradiotherapy in HPV16-positive cancers. Sequencing used immunoSEQ multiplex PCR; TCRdb keeps in-frame clones, though not all of them. The sample has approximately 2,000 clones, over 80% seen once. In this sample, this clone turned up a few times. The specimen comprised tumor tissue, sampled from a patient who underwent chemoradiotherapy. This clonotype was obtained from a human donor with HPV-associated anogenital cancer.

In nucleotides, the CDR3 is TGTGCCAGCAGGGGGACGTCGGAAAAACTGTTTTTT. Translating gives CASRGTSEKLFF. The chain employs TRBV2 and TRBJ1-4, with a weak D call TRBD1 (5 bases). The length of the CDR3 is 12 residues. CDR1 SNHLY and CDR2 FYNNEI come from the germline V gene. V was clipped by 6 bases and J by 8 bases, with 10 bases between them. The whole variable domain, remainder taken from reference TRBV2 and TRBJ1-4, is EPEVTQTPSHQVTQMGQEVILRCVPISNHLYFYWYRQILGQKVEFLVSFYNNEISEKSEIFDDQFSVERPDGSNFTLKIRSTKLEDSAMYFCASRGTSEKLFFGSGTQLSVL.